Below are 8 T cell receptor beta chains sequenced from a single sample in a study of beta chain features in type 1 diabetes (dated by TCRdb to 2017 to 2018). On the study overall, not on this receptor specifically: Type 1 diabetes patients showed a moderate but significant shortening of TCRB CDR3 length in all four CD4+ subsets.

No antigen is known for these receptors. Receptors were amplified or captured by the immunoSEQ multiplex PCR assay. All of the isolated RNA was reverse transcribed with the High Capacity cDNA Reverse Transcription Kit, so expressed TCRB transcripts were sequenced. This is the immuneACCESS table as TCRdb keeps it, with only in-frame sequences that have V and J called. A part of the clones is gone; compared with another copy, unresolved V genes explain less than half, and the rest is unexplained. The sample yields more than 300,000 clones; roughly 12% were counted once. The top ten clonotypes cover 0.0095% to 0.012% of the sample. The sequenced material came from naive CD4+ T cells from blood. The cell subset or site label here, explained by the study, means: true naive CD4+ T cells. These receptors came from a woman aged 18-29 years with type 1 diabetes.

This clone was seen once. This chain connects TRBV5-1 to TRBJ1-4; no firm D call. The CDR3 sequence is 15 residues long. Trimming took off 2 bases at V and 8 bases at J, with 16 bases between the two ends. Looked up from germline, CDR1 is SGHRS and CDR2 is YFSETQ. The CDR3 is CASSLSRQIGEKLFF. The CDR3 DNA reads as TGCGCCAGCAGCTTATCGCGGCAGATCGGGGAAAAACTGTTTTTT.

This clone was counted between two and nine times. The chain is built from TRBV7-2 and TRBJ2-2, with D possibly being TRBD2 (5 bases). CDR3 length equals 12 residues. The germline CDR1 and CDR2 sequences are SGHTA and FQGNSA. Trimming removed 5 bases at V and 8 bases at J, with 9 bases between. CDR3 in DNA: TGTGCCAGCAGCAAATCGGGGGGGGAGCTGTTTTTT. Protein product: CASSKSGGELFF.

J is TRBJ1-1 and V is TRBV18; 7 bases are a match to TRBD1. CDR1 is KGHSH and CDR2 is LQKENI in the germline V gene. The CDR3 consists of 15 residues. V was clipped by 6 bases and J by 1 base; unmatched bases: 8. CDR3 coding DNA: TGTGCCAGCTCGCCCCAGGGGGGAGAGAACACTGAAGCTTTCTTT. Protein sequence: CASSPQGGENTEAFF. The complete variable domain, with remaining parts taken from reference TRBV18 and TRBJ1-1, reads NAGVMQNPRHLVRRRGQEARLRCSPMKGHSHVYWYRQLPEEGLKFMVYLQKENIIDESGMPKERFSAEFPKEGPSILRIQQVVRGDSAAYFCASSPQGGENTEAFFGQGTRLTVV.

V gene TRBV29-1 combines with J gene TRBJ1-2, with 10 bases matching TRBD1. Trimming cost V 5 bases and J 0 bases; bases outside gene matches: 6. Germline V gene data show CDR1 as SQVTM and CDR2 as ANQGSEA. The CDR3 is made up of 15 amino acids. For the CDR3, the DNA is TGCAGCGTTCAAGGGGGGACAGGGGCTAACTATGGCTACACCTTC. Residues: CSVQGGTGANYGYTF.

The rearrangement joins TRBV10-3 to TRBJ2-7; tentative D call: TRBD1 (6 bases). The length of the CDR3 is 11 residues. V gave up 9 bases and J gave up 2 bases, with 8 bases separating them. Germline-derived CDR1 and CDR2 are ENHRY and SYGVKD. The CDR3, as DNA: TGTGCCATACAGGGTACCTACGAGCAGTACTTC. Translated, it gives CAIQGTYEQYF.

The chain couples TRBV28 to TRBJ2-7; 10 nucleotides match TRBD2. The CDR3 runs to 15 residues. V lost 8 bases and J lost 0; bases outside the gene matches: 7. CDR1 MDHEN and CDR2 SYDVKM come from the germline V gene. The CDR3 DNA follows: TGTGCCAGCGGCGGGACTAGCGCCTACTCCTACGAGCAGTACTTC. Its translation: CASGGTSAYSYEQYF.

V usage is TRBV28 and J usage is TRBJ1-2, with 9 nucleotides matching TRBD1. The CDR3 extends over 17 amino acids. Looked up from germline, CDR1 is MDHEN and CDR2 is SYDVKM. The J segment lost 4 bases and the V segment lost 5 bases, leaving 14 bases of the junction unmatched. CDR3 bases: TGTGCCAGCAGTCCCGTGGGGGTGACAGGGGGGGCCTATGGCTACACCTTC. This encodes CASSPVGVTGGAYGYTF.

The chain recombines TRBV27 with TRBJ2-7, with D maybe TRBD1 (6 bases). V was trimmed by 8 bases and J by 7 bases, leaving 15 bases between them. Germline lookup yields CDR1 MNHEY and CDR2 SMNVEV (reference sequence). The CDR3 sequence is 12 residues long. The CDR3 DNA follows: TGTGCCAGCTGTCCCCGCCAGGGGGAGCAGTACTTC. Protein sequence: CASCPRQGEQYF.